This T cell receptor (beta chain) was captured in a study of Ad26.COV2.S vaccination and SARS-CoV-2 variants (dated by TCRdb to about 2021). For the study in its entirety: Donors in the vaccine arm were drawn from COV1001, a phase I-IIa trial of Ad26.COV2.S in healthy adults that was multicentre, randomized, double-blind and placebo-controlled. The specificity and breadth of SARS-CoV-2-reactive T cell receptors after Ad26.COV2.S vaccination were assessed by TCRbeta repertoire sequencing. Ad26.COV2.S was given intramuscularly at 5x10^10 or 1x10^11 viral particles, as a single shot or as two shots 56 days apart. Throughout the experiments and outcome assessment, investigators stayed blinded to trial group allocation. Trial participants were randomized into five groups of five: low-dose or high-dose Ad26.COV2.S given once or twice, or placebo on both occasions. A total of approximately 32 samples were included in the TCR-sequenced set, comprising around 19 Ad26.COV2.S vaccine recipients, 5 placebo recipients and 8 SARS-CoV-2 convalescent individuals. The research as a whole found: After vaccination, spike-specific CD8+ and CD4+ T cell responses were reported to show substantial breadth. Vaccine and placebo recipients had comparable non-spike TCR breadth, which fits with the vaccine containing only spike. The authors noted that total T cell responses may have been underestimated by the TCR breadth and depth analyses. Higher spike-specific TCR breadth was observed in Ad26.COV2.S recipients than in placebo recipients (P = 0.0014). Comparing responses between vaccine doses or regimens was not something the study was powered to do.

The germline V gene provides CDR1 SQVTM and CDR2 ANQGSEA. The junction carries 20 bases between V and J, which are trimmed by 3 bases and 3 bases respectively. The CDR3 holds 16 amino acids from the cysteine to the phenylalanine. The entry retains the CDR3 DNA only, 48 bases that are in frame from base 1. Explained via the paper, the treatment or condition label denotes: roughly 20 received Ad26.COV2.S at low or high dose, single or two shots; about 5 received placebo; per-sample allocation not given. Repertoires of vaccine and placebo recipients were sequenced from samples collected on day 63 after the first injection. Between 29 July and 7 August 2020, Cohort 1b enrolled about two dozen adults aged 18-55 years at one site in Boston, USA. Ad26.COV2.S was a replication-incompetent adenovirus type 26 vector expressing a prefusion-stabilized SARS-CoV-2 spike protein from the original Wuhan strain.

Note on this clone: The specificity of this receptor is unknown. No base qualities exist here, and no much larger clone lies one base off it.

The immunoSEQ Assay was the method used to sequence TCRbeta CDR3 regions. After extraction, genomic DNA underwent amplification by bias-controlled multiplex PCR, followed by high-throughput sequencing. Per the source publication's procedure: To quantify the absolute abundance of every unique TCRbeta CDR3 region, sequences were collapsed and filtered. T cell fraction was estimated by normalization of TCRbeta template counts to usable DNA, with usable DNA being measured through amplification of reference genes present in all nucleated cells. Repertoire TCRs were annotated as SARS-CoV-2-specific when V gene, CDR3 amino acid sequence and J gene were exactly matched to a known reactive TCR set. The reference SARS-CoV-2 TCR set came from MIRA and was filtered for enrichment in COVID-19-positive ImmuneCODE repertoires, removing public or cross-reactive TCRs. Drawing on the MIRA antigens, annotated TCRs were analysed further at the level of specific ORF or position within ORF. Breadth was defined as annotated unique rearrangements over total unique productive rearrangements; depth was the summed frequency of those rearrangements. TCR breadth was compared between groups using two-sided Wilcoxon rank-sum tests. The source is immuneACCESS, and TCRdb retained only in-frame sequences with V and J called. Part of the clones is not carried over; for the studies checked, unresolved V genes explain less than half of this, and the remainder is unexplained. V, J and clone size derive from that table, while D and trimming were established from the DNA sequence. This sample gives 300,000 to 350,000 clones in total; around nine tenths of them show up just once. About 5% of the sample belongs to the ten largest clones.

Recombination connected TRBV29-1 to TRBJ1-1, with TRBD1 as a weak D call on 5 bases. The receptor was isolated from a person aged 18-60 years who received the Ad26.COV2.S COVID-19 vaccine or a placebo. Sequenced material: peripheral blood, taken in a trial of Ad26.COV2.S vaccine versus placebo. Here the CDR3 is given as CSVDGPGQFADTEAFF. In nucleotides, the sequence is TGCAGCGTTGATGGGCCAGGGCAGTTTGCGGACACTGAAGCTTTCTTT.